Sequencing of this T cell receptor (beta chain) was carried out in a study of T cell changes during pregnancy in multiple sclerosis. Repertoires were generated with immunoSEQ multiplex PCR, while TCRdb's copy carries only in-frame clones and drops some. This sample has tens of thousands of clones, with 70% to 90% found just once. The CDR3 sequence is 14 residues long. From germline, CDR1 is SNHLY and CDR2 FYNNEI. V lost 3 bases, J lost 0 bases, and 2 bases stayed unmatched. The specimen was CD4+ T cells from peripheral blood mononuclear cells, collected before pregnancy. The TCR comes from a female donor with multiple sclerosis, enrolled in a pregnancy study. The chain uses TRBV2 and TRBJ2-7; TRBD1 matches 7 bases. The CDR3 DNA follows: TGTGCCAGCAGTGACTGGGACAGCTCCTACGAGCAGTACTTC. It codes for CASSDWDSSYEQYF.